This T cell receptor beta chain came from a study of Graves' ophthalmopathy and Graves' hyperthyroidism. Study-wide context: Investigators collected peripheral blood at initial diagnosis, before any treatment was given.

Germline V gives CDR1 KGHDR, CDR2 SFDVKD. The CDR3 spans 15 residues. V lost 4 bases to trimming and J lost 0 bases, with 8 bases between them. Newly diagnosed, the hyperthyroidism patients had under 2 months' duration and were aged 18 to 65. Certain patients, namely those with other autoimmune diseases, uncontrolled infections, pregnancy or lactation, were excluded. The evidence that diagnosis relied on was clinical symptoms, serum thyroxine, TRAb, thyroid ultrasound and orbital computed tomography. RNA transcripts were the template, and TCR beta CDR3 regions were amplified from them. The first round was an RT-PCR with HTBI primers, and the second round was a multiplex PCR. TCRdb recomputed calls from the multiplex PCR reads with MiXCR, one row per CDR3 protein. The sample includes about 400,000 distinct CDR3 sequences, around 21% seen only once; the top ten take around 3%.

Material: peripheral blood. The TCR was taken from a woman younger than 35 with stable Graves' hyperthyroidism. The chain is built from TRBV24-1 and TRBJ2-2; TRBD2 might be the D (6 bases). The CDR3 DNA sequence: TGTGCCACCAGTGAGGGGGGACCGAACACCGGGGAGCTGTTTTTT. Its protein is CATSEGGPNTGELFF.